This TCR beta chain was documented in a study of identical twins. Study-wide findings and caveats: Cord blood beta clonotypes present at high abundance carried fewer insertions; no such pattern appeared in memory repertoires.

Concerning this clonotype itself: Its antigen is still unknown.

The CDR3 is made up of 13 amino acids. V lost 6 bases to trimming and J lost 1 base, with 12 bases between them. Germline V CDR1 and CDR2: DFQATT, SNEGSKA (reference sequence). The cDNA had a unique molecular identifier and a template-switch universal primer site. TCRdb re-derived calls from the 5' RACE reads in MiXCR, one entry per CDR3 protein. This table holds a few hundred thousand distinct CDR3 sequences, around a sixth found once. The sequencing input was naive T cells sorted from blood. V and J are TRBV20-1 and TRBJ2-5; D is undetermined. The clonotype originates from a man aged 50 to 60 in good health. Here the CDR3 DNA reads TGCAGTGCCCGACGGGCATTCCAAGAGACCCAGTACTTC. Protein product: CSARRAFQETQYF.